The 28 T cell receptor beta chains below all came from one sample that was sequenced in a study of shared clonotypes between healthy human individuals. This table comes from immunoSEQ multiplex PCR, and its TCRdb copy is limited to in-frame clones, with some not included. The sample has around 510,000 clones, approximately 94% seen once. The source material was naive CD4+ T cells sorted from blood. Subset given: CD45RA+ positively selected. The receptor set was obtained from a young woman in good health.

This CDR3 reads CASSIGRTPSTDTQYF. CDR3 nucleotide sequence: TGTGCCAGTAGTATAGGGAGGACTCCTAGCACAGATACGCAGTATTTT. V gene TRBV19 combines with J gene TRBJ2-3, with D possibly matching TRBD2 (5 bases). CDR1 LNHDA and CDR2 SQIVND come from the germline V gene (reference sequence). V shed 1 base and J shed 0 bases, with 11 bases lying between them. CDR3 length: 16 amino acids. Together with reference TRBV19 and TRBJ2-3, the CDR3 gives the full variable domain: DGGITQSPKYLFRKEGQNVTLSCEQNLNHDAMYWYRQDPGQGLRLIYYSQIVNDFQKGDIAEGYSVSREKKESFPLTVTSAQKNPTAFYLCASSIGRTPSTDTQYFGPGTRLTVL.

The chain links TRBV28 to TRBJ2-7; D may be TRBD1 (5 bases). This CDR3 is 15 amino acids long. V dropped 6 bases and J dropped 2 bases, with 17 bases sitting between them. Germline lookup yields CDR1 MDHEN and CDR2 SYDVKM. CDR3 sequence reads: CASSLPQTVTYEQYF. The CDR3 nucleotides are TGTGCCAGCAGCCTCCCCCAGACAGTTACCTACGAGCAGTACTTC.

The gene calls are TRBV19 and TRBJ1-5; 7 bases are a match to TRBD1. From germline, CDR1 is LNHDA and CDR2 SQIVND (reference sequence). V gave up 5 bases and J gave up 3 bases; unmatched junction bases: 7. This CDR3 has 15 residues. The CDR3 bases are TGTGCCAGTAGTGACAGGGTCTCCCCCAATCAGCCCCAGCATTTT. Amino acid sequence: CASSDRVSPNQPQHF.

The genes are TRBV6-1 and TRBJ2-2; tentative D call: TRBD1 (6 bases). V was pared by 2 bases and J by 1 base, with 8 bases between. Germline V gene lookup returns CDR1 MNHNS and CDR2 SASEGT. The CDR3 contains 15 residues. The DNA of the CDR3 is TGTGCCAGCAGTGAACAGGGGTTGAACACCGGGGAGCTGTTTTTT. Protein: CASSEQGLNTGELFF.

The chain has TRBV28 and TRBJ1-2; no firm D call. The ends were cut back, 1 base at V and 6 bases at J, with 15 bases in the middle. Germline V gives CDR1 MDHEN, CDR2 SYDVKM. This CDR3 is 15 amino acids long. The CDR3: CASSLSGRVRNGYTF. The CDR3 DNA reads as TGTGCCAGCAGTTTATCGGGCCGGGTTAGGAATGGCTACACCTTC.

This chain links TRBV28 with TRBJ2-7; 11 bases are a match to TRBD2. Per germline, CDR1 MDHEN and CDR2 SYDVKM. Trimming cost V 8 bases and J 0 bases; bases outside gene matches: 9. This CDR3 has 16 amino acids. CDR3 amino acids: CASARTSGRSSYEQYF. CDR3 coding DNA: TGTGCCAGCGCTAGGACTAGCGGGCGGAGCTCCTACGAGCAGTACTTC.

The rearrangement uses TRBV5-1 and TRBJ2-2; D ambiguous. V lost 0 bases, J lost 0 bases, and 9 bases lay in between. Germline-derived CDR1 and CDR2 are SGHRS and YFSETQ. This CDR3 has 16 residues. The CDR3 spells CASSLARTTNTGELFF. CDR3 DNA: TGCGCCAGCAGCTTGGCTAGGACGACGAACACCGGGGAGCTGTTTTTT.

The V call is TRBV27, the J call TRBJ2-2; D gene uncertain. Germline lookup yields CDR1 MNHEY and CDR2 SMNVEV (reference sequence). Between the trimmed V and J ends, which lost 8 bases and 5 bases, there was a span of 15 bases. The CDR3 consists of 14 residues. In nucleotides, the CDR3 is TGTGCCAGCCGGCCCCCGACACCGACCGGGGAGCTGTTTTTT. Amino acid sequence: CASRPPTPTGELFF.

The gene calls are TRBV10-3 and TRBJ1-5; 7 nucleotides align to TRBD1. V gave up 4 bases and J gave up 5 bases; unmatched junction bases: 2. In germline, CDR1 is ENHRY, CDR2 SYGVKD. The CDR3 contains 13 residues. The CDR3 nucleotides read TGTGCCATCAGTGTAGACAGGGATCAGCCCCAGCATTTT. The encoded protein is CAISVDRDQPQHF.

J is TRBJ2-2 and V is TRBV11-3; no reliable D call. This CDR3 comprises 14 residues. Germline V lookup: CDR1 SGHNT, CDR2 YENEEA. V was clipped by 0 bases and J by 4 bases, with 6 bases between them. The CDR3 coding sequence is TGTGCCAGCAGCTTAGAACATTTCACCGGGGAGCTGTTTTTT. Encoded protein: CASSLEHFTGELFF.

This clone was observed once. V gene TRBV28 combines with J gene TRBJ2-5; no clear D gene. Germline V gives CDR1 MDHEN, CDR2 SYDVKM. V was clipped by 2 bases and J by 2 bases, with 9 bases between them. This CDR3 is 14 amino acids long. The CDR3 DNA reads as TGTGCCAGCAGTTTACCAATCCTTCAAGAGACCCAGTACTTC. Translating gives CASSLPILQETQYF.

This clone was recorded once. The rearrangement joins TRBV7-9 to TRBJ2-6; 10 nucleotides align to TRBD1. The J segment lost 2 bases and the V segment lost 5 bases, leaving 12 bases of the junction unmatched. The CDR3 sequence is 19 residues long. Germline CDR1 SEHNR, CDR2 FQNEAQ (reference sequence). CDR3 in amino acids: CASSLPKTGGAAGANVLTF. In DNA, the CDR3 is TGTGCCAGCAGCCTCCCGAAGACAGGGGGCGCTGCTGGGGCCAACGTCCTGACTTTC. The full variable domain, in which reference TRBV7-9 and TRBJ2-6 provide the parts outside the CDR3, is DTGVSQNPRHKITKRGQNVTFRCDPISEHNRLYWYRQTLGQGPEFLTYFQNEAQLEKSRLLSDRFSAERPKGSFSTLEIQRTEQGDSAMYLCASSLPKTGGAAGANVLTFGAGSRLTVL.

The table lists this clone with a count of one. The chain has TRBV6-5 and TRBJ2-3; no clear D gene. The ends were cut back, 5 bases at V and 5 bases at J, with 5 bases in the middle. CDR3 length: 11 amino acids. Germline CDR1 and CDR2: MNHEY and SVGAGI. CDR3 in amino acids: CASSKQDTQYF. The CDR3 region has the DNA TGTGCCAGCAGTAAGCAAGATACGCAGTATTTT.

The genes are TRBV7-6 and TRBJ1-1; D gene unclear. Germline CDR1 SGHVS, CDR2 FNYEAQ. The CDR3 covers 15 residues. Deletions cut 3 bases from V and 1 base from J, with 12 bases between. The DNA of the CDR3 is TGTGCCAGCAGCTTGGACGGATTCGGGAACACTGAAGCTTTCTTT. Encoded protein: CASSLDGFGNTEAFF.

J is TRBJ1-2 and V is TRBV2, with no clear D. Per germline, CDR1 SNHLY and CDR2 FYNNEI. The CDR3 is made up of 12 amino acids. Trimming removed 4 bases from V and 11 bases from J, with 14 bases in between. The DNA for the CDR3 is TGTGCCAGCAGTGCCAGCCAGAGAGGGTACACCTTC. It translates to CASSASQRGYTF.

J is TRBJ2-5 and V is TRBV14, with no clear D. The V and J ends lost 1 base and 5 bases respectively, with 8 bases between them. The CDR3 has 13 amino acids. Germline values: CDR1 SGHDN, CDR2 FVKESK. The CDR3 DNA follows: TGTGCCAGCAGCCAAGTGTTCGGTGAGACCCAGTACTTC. It is translated as CASSQVFGETQYF.

As for this clone: Other DNA sequences in this specimen translate into the identical CDR3. J is TRBJ1-3 and V is TRBV18; no firm D call. CDR3 size: 13 residues. V lost 3 bases to trimming and J lost 4 bases, with 7 bases between them. The germline V gene encodes CDR1 KGHSH and CDR2 LQKENI. In DNA, the CDR3 is TGTGCCAGCTCACCTACTGAGGGAAACACCATATATTTT. This codes for CASSPTEGNTIYF.

CDR3 nucleotide sequence: TGTGCCAGCTCACCAGGATCGGGGGTCCAAGAGACCCAGTACTTC. This sequence encodes CASSPGSGVQETQYF. The rearrangement joins TRBV18 to TRBJ2-5; TRBD2 is a possible D gene (6 bases). The V end lost 2 bases, the J end lost 1 base, and 11 bases lay between the germline ends. Germline V gives CDR1 KGHSH, CDR2 LQKENI. This CDR3 is 15 amino acids long.

The table lists this clone with a count of one. The rearrangement joins TRBV5-1 to TRBJ2-3, with D possibly being TRBD1 or TRBD2 (5 bases each). The CDR3 is 16 residues long. CDR1 is SGHRS and CDR2 is YFSETQ in the germline V gene. V was shortened by 3 bases and J by 1 base, with 15 bases between the two germline ends. CDR3 sequence (DNA): TGCGCCAGCAGCTCCGGTGGGGGAATGGGCACAGATACGCAGTATTTT. Translating gives CASSSGGGMGTDTQYF.

This clone was seen a handful of times. The chain has TRBV4-1 and TRBJ1-5; D is uncertain. The CDR3 length is 12 residues. Trimming left V 1 base short and J 5 bases short, with 3 bases between. Germline CDR1 reads MGHRA; CDR2 reads YSYEKL. The CDR3 spells CASSQGDQPQHF. Here the CDR3 DNA reads TGCGCCAGCAGCCAAGGAGATCAGCCCCAGCATTTT.

The chain uses TRBV27 and TRBJ1-1, with D unresolved. CDR1 and CDR2 (germline): MNHEY, SMNVEV (reference sequence). The CDR3 has 12 residues. V was clipped by 5 bases and J by 8 bases, with 12 bases between them. The CDR3 bases are TGTGCCAGCAGTAGCATCTCCAGCGAAGCTTTCTTT. It is translated as CASSSISSEAFF.

V is TRBV10-1 and J is TRBJ2-5; the match to TRBD2 covers 8 bases. The ends lost 6 bases at V and 4 bases at J; junction bases unmatched: 4. The CDR3 runs to 13 residues. CDR1 is WNHNN and CDR2 is SYGVQD in the germline V gene (reference sequence). The CDR3 sequence is CASSAGGAETQYF. CDR3 bases: TGCGCCAGCAGCGCGGGAGGAGCAGAGACCCAGTACTTC.

V gene TRBV25-1 combines with J gene TRBJ2-5; possibly TRBD2 for D (5 bases). V lost 3 bases and J 4 bases, leaving 24 bases between the germline ends. The length of the CDR3 is 18 residues. Germline V lookup: CDR1 MGHDK, CDR2 SYGVNS. CDR3 sequence: CASSDLPKGAVPRETQYF. Here the CDR3 DNA reads TGTGCCAGCAGTGACTTACCTAAGGGAGCCGTGCCGCGAGAGACCCAGTACTTC.

The chain couples TRBV10-3 to TRBJ2-7; 7 bases are shared with TRBD1. From germline, CDR1 is ENHRY and CDR2 SYGVKD. CDR3 size: 17 residues. V dropped 4 bases and J dropped 2; count of bases not matched to a gene: 14. Here the CDR3 reads CAISARGPGGFTYEQYF. The CDR3 DNA reads as TGTGCCATCAGTGCCCGGGGTCCAGGGGGATTTACCTACGAGCAGTACTTC.

CDR3 DNA: TGTGCCAGCAGTCTCGACAGGGTGGCCAAAAACATTCAGTACTTC. Translation: CASSLDRVAKNIQYF. The V and J genes are TRBV28 and TRBJ2-4, with TRBD1 matching over 7 bases. CDR1 is MDHEN and CDR2 is SYDVKM in the germline V gene. V gave up 5 bases and J gave up 1 base; unmatched junction bases: 5. The CDR3 is 15 residues long.

This CDR3 is CASSIVGGSGANVLTF. The CDR3 nucleotides are TGTGCCAGCAGCATTGTGGGGGGTTCAGGGGCCAACGTCCTGACTTTC. The chain carries TRBV5-4 and TRBJ2-6; possible D gene TRBD2, 6 bases. CDR3 length: 16 residues. Trimming removed 4 bases from V and 4 bases from J, with 15 bases in between. CDR1 SGHNT and CDR2 YYREEE come from the germline V gene (reference sequence).

The rearrangement joins TRBV7-9 to TRBJ2-1; 9 bases align to TRBD1. The CDR3 loop spans 15 amino acids. The germline V gene has CDR1 SEHNR and CDR2 FQNEAQ (reference sequence). J lost 7 bases, V lost 6 bases, and 10 bases had no gene match. Here the CDR3 DNA reads TGTGCCAGCAGTTTACAGGGGGCAGTAGTAAATGAGCAGTTCTTC. This encodes CASSLQGAVVNEQFF.

This chain connects TRBV19 to TRBJ2-5, with a tentative D call TRBD2 (6 bases). The V and J ends lost 6 bases and 2 bases respectively, with 10 bases between them. This CDR3 contains 13 residues. CDR1 LNHDA and CDR2 SQIVND come from the germline V gene (reference sequence). Here the CDR3 DNA reads TGTGCCAGTAGGAGGAGGGAACAAGAGACCCAGTACTTC. Residues: CASRRREQETQYF.